This T cell receptor (beta chain) is from a study of Graves' ophthalmopathy and Graves' hyperthyroidism. Other autoimmune disease, uncontrolled infection, pregnancy and lactation led to exclusion. Serum thyroxine and TRAb, along with clinical symptoms, thyroid ultrasound and orbital computed tomography, were what diagnosis relied on. This CDR3 is 13 amino acids long. Trimming left V 3 bases short and J 4 bases short, with 9 bases between. Germline V gene lookup returns CDR1 SGHVS and CDR2 FQNEAQ. Many counts were recorded for this clonotype. Its antigen is still unknown. Study results and caveats: Most thyroid-expanded clonotypes exceeding 0.001 frequency were also found in blood. Its predictions of ophthalmopathy progression gave the model over 70% sensitivity and 72% to 85% specificity.

The sequenced template was RNA, covering the TCR beta CDR3 region. The workflow started with a first-round RT-PCR run with HTBI primers and then moved on to a second-round multiplex PCR. TCRdb reprocessed the multiplex PCR reads with MiXCR, giving one entry per CDR3 protein. The table records over a million distinct CDR3 sequences, about 40% of them present only once. This chain uses TRBV7-8 with TRBJ1-1; weak D call: TRBD1 (5 bases). The sample comprised peripheral blood or thyroid tissue (not recorded which). This TCR was recovered from an adult man with Graves' hyperthyroidism. The CDR3 DNA is TGTGCCAGCAGCTTGACAGTTTTCACTGAAGCTTTCTTT. As protein: CASSLTVFTEAFF.